Below, one T cell receptor beta chain is given with its context. Its antigen remains undetermined. Per-base qualities were not stored, and no clone one base away is much larger. Each donor gave one peripheral blood draw, averaging roughly 0.11 L, which was collected into heparinised tubes. A BD FACSAria II was used to sort naive, central memory, regulatory and stem cell-like memory CD4+ T cells with a panel that included CD45RO, CCR7, CD25, CD127, CD95 and CD27. A purity above 98% was achieved for all sorted populations. PBMCs were separated immediately by Lymphoprep density gradient centrifugation and were stained directly, without being cultured. To minimize batch effects, samples were stained and sorted in pairs, one healthy donor with one patient per experiment. The data stem from a study of beta chain features in type 1 diabetes listed by TCRdb under 2018. For the study in its entirety: Mean age, gender distribution, total cell number and subset yield did not differ between patients and healthy donors. A total of 85 million to 140 million sorted cells were examined across all samples, and a strong correlation was observed between cell number per subset and RNA yield. In the study, recently diagnosed type 1 diabetes patients and matched healthy donors were compared on the TCRB repertoires of their sorted circulating CD4+ T cell subsets. Naive and central memory subsets were obtained from all 30 or so donors, but regulatory and stem cell-like memory subsets were isolated from only 8 patients and roughly 8 healthy donors. What the authors observed across the whole study: Type 1 diabetes patients showed a moderate but significant shortening of TCRB CDR3 length in all four CD4+ subsets. Because cDNA was sequenced instead of genomic DNA, activated cells with high expression could be over-represented, although the groups did not differ in activation or CD3 levels. At VDJ recombination sites, type 1 diabetes patients had fewer insertions and more deleted nucleotides, which implies abnormalities in thymic rearrangement. Naive, central memory and regulatory TCRB repertoires appeared more similar among patients than among healthy donors. PCR may preferentially amplify shorter templates, but because patient and control samples were amplified and corrected together, any resulting skew would affect both groups equally. Only small numbers of individuals were included in the HLA sub-analyses, which left unresolved whether HLA type had any influence on TCRB rearrangement.

Inclusive of the bounding cysteine and phenylalanine, the CDR3 is 15 residues long. Left in the record is the CDR3 DNA by itself, 45 bases read in frame from the first base. CDR1 and CDR2 (LGHNA, YSLEER) derive from the germline V gene. V is pared back by 0 bases and J by 3 bases, with 9 bases lying between the germline termini. The entire amount of isolated RNA was reverse transcribed using the High Capacity cDNA Reverse Transcription Kit, so the sequenced TCRB transcripts were expressed ones. Naive, central memory and regulatory T cell samples underwent deep immunoSEQ sequencing, averaging about 3.57 million total reads per sample. After sorted cells were lysed in RLT buffer, RNA was extracted with DNase-treated RNeasy Micro or Mini kits, with the choice depending on cell number. To prevent cross-contamination, every cell subset was processed on its own, while patient and healthy donor samples were processed together. The immunoSEQ multiplex PCR was used to amplify TCRB sequences from cDNA, generating 87-bp fragments that spanned the CDR3 region. The amplicons were sequenced using the Illumina HiSeq platform. For the original study's pipeline: PCR bias was computationally corrected using synthetic template baselines, reads within Hamming distance 2 were collapsed, and singletons that could not be merged were discarded. By aligning reads against IMGT, V, D and J genes, CDR3 length, and insertions or deletions at six rearrangement sites were assigned. Within each subset, clonotype counts were normalized to sorted cell number, after which true diversity and Gini coefficients were computed with the tcR R package. The overlap coefficient, calculated on TCRB nucleotide sequences, was used to measure repertoire sharing. Out-of-frame TCRB sequences from naive cells were analyzed to stand in for the pre-selection repertoire. Not all clones reach the TCRdb copy of this immuneACCESS table, which keeps in-frame sequences only. Checked studies attribute under half of the gap to unresolved V genes and leave the rest unexplained. The D gene and trimming were derived from the DNA, and the V and J assignments and clone size from that table. The sample table contains around 690,000 clones; only one count was recorded for under 15% of them. The ten largest clones capture more than 0.1% of the sample.

This receptor was taken from a man aged 25-40 years with type 1 diabetes. The sequencing input was naive CD4+ T cells from blood. The cell subset or site label here, explained by the study, means: true naive CD4+ T cells. Here the chain combines TRBV4-3 and TRBJ2-1, and possibly TRBD2, on 6 matching bases. DNA sequence: TGCGCCAGCAGCCAAGATACTAGCCTCTACAATGAGCAGTTCTTC. This gives the protein CASSQDTSLYNEQFF.